The 21 T cell receptor beta chains listed next were all sequenced from one sample in a study of cytomegalovirus exposure and HLA in healthy donors. Primers for the PCR totalled 60 Vbeta and 13 Jbeta. Sequencing used immunoSEQ multiplex PCR; TCRdb keeps in-frame clones, though not all of them. The sample has around 200,000 clones, roughly 80% seen once. Sample: PBMCs. These receptors all stem from a man aged 40-49 years in good health and CMV-seropositive.

CDR3 DNA sequence: TGTGCCAGCAGCTTAGCGAGGGGTGGACAGCAACTCTCTGGGGCCAACGTCCTGACTTTC. The encoded protein is CASSLARGGQQLSGANVLTF. The chain is built from TRBV7-8 and TRBJ2-6, with a tentative D call TRBD1 (6 bases). The CDR3 has 20 residues. Trimming pared 0 bases from V and 0 bases from J, leaving 18 bases between. Germline-derived CDR1 and CDR2 are SGHVS and FQNEAQ.

The chain is built from TRBV28 and TRBJ1-2; D uncertain. V dropped 2 bases and J dropped 7 bases, with 11 bases sitting between them. The germline V gene encodes CDR1 MDHEN and CDR2 SYDVKM. The CDR3 covers 13 residues. CDR3 coding DNA: TGTGCCAGCAGTTTAGGGCCAGCTCTTGGCTACACCTTC. Protein sequence: CASSLGPALGYTF.

The chain uses TRBV10-2 and TRBJ2-6; D is ambiguous. Trimming pared 0 bases from V and 1 base from J, leaving 13 bases between. Germline V gene lookup returns CDR1 WSHSY and CDR2 SAAADI. This CDR3 region has 18 residues. CDR3 sequence: CASSESRLSTSGANVLTF. The CDR3 DNA is TGCGCCAGCAGTGAGTCGAGGCTGTCAACTTCTGGGGCCAACGTCCTGACTTTC.

This clone was recorded only once. This chain uses TRBV27 with TRBJ1-4; 12 nucleotides line up with TRBD1. Germline V CDR1 and CDR2: MNHEY, SMNVEV (reference sequence). The CDR3 sequence is 18 residues long. V shed 5 bases and J 7 bases; nucleotides not matched to a gene: 14. CDR3 sequence: CASSLFSGTGGGFEKLFF. The CDR3 coding sequence is TGTGCCAGCAGTCTATTCTCCGGGACAGGGGGCGGATTTGAAAAACTGTTTTTT.

The CDR3 here is CASSAGTGYEQYV. CDR3 bases: TGCGCCAGCAGTGCTGGGACTGGTTACGAGCAGTACGTC. The chain employs TRBV10-2 and TRBJ2-7; D perhaps matches TRBD2 (6 bases). The V and J ends lost 4 bases and 4 bases respectively, with 11 bases between them. Looked up from germline, CDR1 is WSHSY and CDR2 is SAAADI. This CDR3 has 13 amino acids.

The rearrangement links TRBV5-6 to TRBJ1-4; D is possibly TRBD1 (5 bases). The CDR3 is made up of 14 amino acids. The V and J ends lost 4 bases and 0 bases respectively, with 7 bases between them. The germline V gene encodes CDR1 SGHDT and CDR2 YYEEEE. DNA for the CDR3: TGTGCCAGCAGCGAGACAGCAACTAATGAAAAACTGTTTTTT. It yields the protein CASSETATNEKLFF.

This rearrangement joins TRBV6-5 to TRBJ1-4; D uncertain. V was clipped by 5 bases and J by 8 bases, with 12 bases between them. From germline, CDR1 is MNHEY and CDR2 SVGAGI. The CDR3 runs to 13 residues. DNA of the CDR3: TGTGCCAGCAGTCTTAGGCGAGGCGAAAAACTGTTTTTT. Translated, it gives CASSLRRGEKLFF.

CDR3 sequence: CASSSEGRKNTEAFF. The CDR3 DNA reads as TGCGCCAGCAGCTCAGAGGGAAGGAAGAACACTGAAGCTTTCTTT. V and J are TRBV5-1 and TRBJ1-1, with D unclear. Per the germline V gene, CDR1 is SGHRS and CDR2 is YFSETQ. The V and J ends lost 3 bases and 1 base respectively, with 13 bases between them. There are 15 residues in the CDR3.

This chain joins TRBV5-1 and TRBJ2-1, with D perhaps TRBD2 (6 bases). The CDR3 runs to 15 residues. The V end lost 0 bases, the J end lost 3 bases, and 10 bases lay between the germline ends. The germline V gene has CDR1 SGHRS and CDR2 YFSETQ. The CDR3 bases are TGCGCCAGCAGCTTGGGCGCGGGAATCTACAATGAGCAGTTCTTC. Protein product: CASSLGAGIYNEQFF. Combining the CDR3 with reference TRBV5-1 and TRBJ2-1 gives the whole variable domain KAGVTQTPRYLIKTRGQQVTLSCSPISGHRSVSWYQQTPGQGLQFLFEYFSETQRNKGNFPGRFSGRQFSNSRSEMNVSTLELGDSALYLCASSLGAGIYNEQFFGPGTRLTVL.

The rearrangement uses TRBV27 and TRBJ2-2; D may be TRBD1 (7 bases). The V end was cut by 7 bases, the J end by 0 bases, with 21 bases between. The germline V gene encodes CDR1 MNHEY and CDR2 SMNVEV (reference sequence). The length of the CDR3 is 18 residues. CDR3 bases: TGTGCCAGCACCCGCGGGAAAGGGACAGCTTCGAACACCGGGGAGCTGTTTTTT. This codes for CASTRGKGTASNTGELFF.

This chain uses TRBV11-3 with TRBJ2-1; D possibly corresponds to TRBD1 (5 bases). This CDR3 is 15 amino acids long. Germline CDR1 SGHNT, CDR2 YENEEA. V dropped 0 bases and J dropped 6 bases, with 12 bases sitting between them. This CDR3 reads CASSLDPGTGNEQFF. The CDR3 region has the DNA TGTGCCAGCAGCTTAGACCCGGGCACAGGCAATGAGCAGTTCTTC.

About this clone: One end of the junction does not line up with germline, which may come from a read error. The chain has TRBV7-7 and TRBJ2-7; perhaps TRBD1 as D (6 bases). This CDR3 is 14 amino acids long. Germline V gives CDR1 SSHAT, CDR2 FNYEAQ (reference sequence). This CDR3 is CASSLTQGTYEQYF. For the CDR3, the DNA is TGTGCTAGCAGCTTAACACAGGGAACCTACGAGCAGTACTTC.

This clone has only a few counts. The CDR3 spells CAISVEDNSYEQYF. CDR3 in DNA: TGTGCCATCAGTGTTGAGGATAACTCCTACGAGCAGTACTTC. V usage is TRBV10-3 and J usage is TRBJ2-7; D uncertain. CDR3 size: 14 residues. Per the germline V gene, CDR1 is ENHRY and CDR2 is SYGVKD. V was trimmed by 4 bases and J by 0 bases, leaving 10 bases between them.

The rearrangement uses TRBV6-5 and TRBJ1-2; D gene ambiguous. V lost 0 bases and J lost 8, with 10 bases in between. This CDR3 has 13 amino acids. Germline V lookup: CDR1 MNHEY, CDR2 SVGAGI. The CDR3: CASSYSSWRGYTF. DNA for the CDR3: TGTGCCAGCAGTTACTCGAGTTGGAGAGGCTACACCTTC.

The V and J genes are TRBV4-1 and TRBJ1-1, with D uncertain. Trimming shortened V by 1 base and J by 5 bases, and 8 bases separated the two germline ends. The germline CDR1 and CDR2 sequences are MGHRA and YSYEKL. There are 13 residues in the CDR3. CDR3 sequence reads: CASSQGGRTEAFF. The CDR3 nucleotides read TGCGCCAGCAGCCAAGGAGGGAGGACTGAAGCTTTCTTT.

Regarding this clone: The sample carries other DNA sequences with the same CDR3. J is TRBJ1-1 and V is TRBV19; 7 positions agree with TRBD1. V was clipped by 3 bases and J by 0 bases; unmatched bases: 1. CDR3 length: 14 amino acids. The V gene's germline CDR1 is LNHDA and CDR2 SQIVND (reference sequence). CDR3 sequence reads: CASSIGTVNTEAFF. DNA for the CDR3: TGTGCCAGTAGTATCGGGACAGTGAACACTGAAGCTTTCTTT.

The rearrangement uses TRBV10-3 and TRBJ1-3; D perhaps matches TRBD1 (5 bases). Trimming removed 11 bases from V and 4 bases from J, with 18 bases in between. The CDR3 covers 14 residues. Germline values: CDR1 ENHRY, CDR2 SYGVKD. In DNA form, the CDR3 reads TGTGCCGCAACAGGAGATGGATCCGGAAACACCATATATTTT. Its translation is CAATGDGSGNTIYF.

The J gene is TRBJ1-2, the V gene TRBV6-6, with 9 bases matching TRBD1. Germline CDR1 MNHNY, CDR2 SVGAGI (reference sequence). With 6 bases clipped from V and 4 bases from J, the junction kept 6 bases outside the gene matches. This CDR3 contains 14 residues. CDR3 sequence: CASRLGQGVYGYTF. Here the CDR3 DNA reads TGTGCCAGCAGACTGGGACAGGGAGTCTATGGCTACACCTTC.

The chain combines TRBV27 with TRBJ2-5, with 7 bases lining up with TRBD1. This CDR3 comprises 15 residues. V dropped 3 bases and J dropped 5; count of bases not matched to a gene: 9. CDR1 is MNHEY, CDR2 SMNVEV, per germline (reference sequence). The CDR3 spells CASSFARGSGETQYF. For the CDR3, the DNA is TGTGCCAGCAGTTTTGCCAGGGGGTCGGGGGAGACCCAGTACTTC.

In its sample, this clone was seen many times. The V gene is TRBV5-5, the J gene TRBJ2-7, with D possibly being TRBD1 (6 bases). Germline V gives CDR1 SGHKS, CDR2 YYEKEE (reference sequence). This CDR3 spans 13 amino acids. Trimming stripped 0 bases from V and 6 bases from J, with 10 bases between. The CDR3 DNA sequence: TGTGCCAGCAGCTTGGCAGGGGTGTCCGAGCAGTACGTC. This gives the protein CASSLAGVSEQYV.

This sequence joins TRBV9 and TRBJ1-1; 8 bases match TRBD1. Per the germline V gene, CDR1 is SGDLS and CDR2 is YYNGEE. The CDR3 totals 13 residues. V lost 7 bases, J lost 1 base, and 3 bases stayed unmatched. The CDR3 bases are TGTGCCAGCGGCGGACAGGGGAACACTGAAGCTTTCTTT. Encoded protein: CASGGQGNTEAFF.